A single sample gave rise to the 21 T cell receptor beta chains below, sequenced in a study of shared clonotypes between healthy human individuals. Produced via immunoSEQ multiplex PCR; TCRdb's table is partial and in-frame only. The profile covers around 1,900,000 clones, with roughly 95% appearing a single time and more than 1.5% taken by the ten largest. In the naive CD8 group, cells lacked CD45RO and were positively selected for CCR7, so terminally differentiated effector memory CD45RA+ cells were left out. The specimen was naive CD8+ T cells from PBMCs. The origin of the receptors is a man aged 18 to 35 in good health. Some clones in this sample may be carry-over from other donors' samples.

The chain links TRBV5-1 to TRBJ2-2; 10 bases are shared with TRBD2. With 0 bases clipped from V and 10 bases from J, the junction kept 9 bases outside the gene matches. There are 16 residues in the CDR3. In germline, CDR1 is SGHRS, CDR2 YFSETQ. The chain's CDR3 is CASSLASSGSPEELFF. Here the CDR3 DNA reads TGCGCCAGCAGCTTGGCCTCTAGCGGGAGCCCCGAGGAGCTGTTTTTT.

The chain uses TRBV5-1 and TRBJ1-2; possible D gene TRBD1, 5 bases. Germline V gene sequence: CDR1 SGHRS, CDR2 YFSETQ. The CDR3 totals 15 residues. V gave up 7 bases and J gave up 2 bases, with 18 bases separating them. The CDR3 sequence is CASGAQGPKNYGYTF. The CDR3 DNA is TGCGCCAGCGGAGCCCAGGGCCCTAAGAACTATGGCTACACCTTC.

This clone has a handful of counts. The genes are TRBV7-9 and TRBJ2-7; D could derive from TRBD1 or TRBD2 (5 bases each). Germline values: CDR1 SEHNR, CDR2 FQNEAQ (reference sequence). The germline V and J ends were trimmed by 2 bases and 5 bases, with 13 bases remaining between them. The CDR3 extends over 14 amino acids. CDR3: CASSLPGPDHEQYF. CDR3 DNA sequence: TGTGCCAGCAGCTTACCGGGACCGGACCACGAGCAGTACTTC.

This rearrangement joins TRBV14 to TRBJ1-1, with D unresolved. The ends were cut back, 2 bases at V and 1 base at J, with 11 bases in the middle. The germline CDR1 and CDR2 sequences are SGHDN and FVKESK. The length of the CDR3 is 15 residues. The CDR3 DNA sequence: TGTGCCAGCAGCCAAACCCCCCATGCGAACACTGAAGCTTTCTTT. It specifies CASSQTPHANTEAFF.

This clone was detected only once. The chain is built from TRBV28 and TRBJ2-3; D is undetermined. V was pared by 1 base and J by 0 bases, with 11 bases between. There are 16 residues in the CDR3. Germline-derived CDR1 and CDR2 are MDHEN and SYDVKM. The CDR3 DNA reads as TGTGCCAGCAGTTTATCAGAAGGGTTTAGCACAGATACGCAGTATTTT. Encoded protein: CASSLSEGFSTDTQYF.

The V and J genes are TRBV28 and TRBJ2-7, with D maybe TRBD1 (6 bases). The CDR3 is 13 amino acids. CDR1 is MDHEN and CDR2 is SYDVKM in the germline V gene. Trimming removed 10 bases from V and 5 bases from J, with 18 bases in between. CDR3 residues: CATEGGARNEQYF. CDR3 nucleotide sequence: TGTGCCACCGAAGGGGGAGCTAGGAACGAGCAGTACTTC.

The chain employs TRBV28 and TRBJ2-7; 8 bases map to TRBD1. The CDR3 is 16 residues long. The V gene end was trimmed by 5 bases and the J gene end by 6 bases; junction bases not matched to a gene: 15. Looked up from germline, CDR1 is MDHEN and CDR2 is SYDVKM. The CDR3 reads CASSPLPTGVLAEQYF. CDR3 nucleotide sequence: TGTGCCAGCAGTCCCCTCCCGACAGGGGTTCTGGCCGAGCAGTACTTC.

In DNA, the CDR3 is TGTGCCAGCAGCTTAGCGGGAGTGAGAGGAGGGACCGGGGAGCTGTTTTTT. This translates into CASSLAGVRGGTGELFF. V and J are TRBV7-9 and TRBJ2-2; D is possibly TRBD2 (6 bases). V dropped 0 bases and J dropped 5 bases, with 16 bases sitting between them. CDR1 SEHNR and CDR2 FQNEAQ come from the germline V gene (reference sequence). This CDR3 spans 17 amino acids. The whole variable domain, remainder taken from reference TRBV7-9 and TRBJ2-2, is DTGVSQNPRHKITKRGQNVTFRCDPISEHNRLYWYRQTLGQGPEFLTYFQNEAQLEKSRLLSDRFSAERPKGSFSTLEIQRTEQGDSAMYLCASSLAGVRGGTGELFFGEGSRLTVL.

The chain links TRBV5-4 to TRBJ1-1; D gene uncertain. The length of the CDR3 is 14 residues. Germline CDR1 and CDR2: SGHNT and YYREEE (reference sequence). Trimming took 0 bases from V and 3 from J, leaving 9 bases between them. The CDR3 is CASSLVPEDTEAFF. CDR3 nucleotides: TGTGCCAGCAGCTTGGTTCCGGAGGACACTGAAGCTTTCTTT.

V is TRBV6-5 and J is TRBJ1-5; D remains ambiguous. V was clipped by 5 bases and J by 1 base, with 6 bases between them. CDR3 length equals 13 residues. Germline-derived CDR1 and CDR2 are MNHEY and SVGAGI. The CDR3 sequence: CASSVGSNQPQHF. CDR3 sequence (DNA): TGTGCCAGCAGTGTGGGAAGCAATCAGCCCCAGCATTTT.

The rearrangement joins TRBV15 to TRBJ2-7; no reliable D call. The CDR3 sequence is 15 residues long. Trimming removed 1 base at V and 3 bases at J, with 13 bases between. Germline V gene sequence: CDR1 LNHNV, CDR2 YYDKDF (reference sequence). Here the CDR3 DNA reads TGTGCCACCAGCAGAGTCGGTGGGTCTCTCTACGAGCAGTACTTC. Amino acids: CATSRVGGSLYEQYF.

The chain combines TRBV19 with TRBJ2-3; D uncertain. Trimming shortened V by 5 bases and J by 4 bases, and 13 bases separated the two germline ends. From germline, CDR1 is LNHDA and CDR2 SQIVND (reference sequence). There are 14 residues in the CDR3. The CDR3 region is CASSVEHRADTQYF. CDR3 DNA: TGTGCCAGTAGTGTTGAACACAGAGCAGATACGCAGTATTTT. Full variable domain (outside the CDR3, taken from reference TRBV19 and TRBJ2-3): DGGITQSPKYLFRKEGQNVTLSCEQNLNHDAMYWYRQDPGQGLRLIYYSQIVNDFQKGDIAEGYSVSREKKESFPLTVTSAQKNPTAFYLCASSVEHRADTQYFGPGTRLTVL.

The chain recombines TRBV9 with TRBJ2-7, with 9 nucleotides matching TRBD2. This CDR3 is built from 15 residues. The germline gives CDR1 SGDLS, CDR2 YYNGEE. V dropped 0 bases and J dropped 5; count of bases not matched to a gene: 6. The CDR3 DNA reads TGTGCCAGCAGCGTAGGGCGGGAGGGCGGAAACGAGCAGTACTTC. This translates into CASSVGREGGNEQYF.

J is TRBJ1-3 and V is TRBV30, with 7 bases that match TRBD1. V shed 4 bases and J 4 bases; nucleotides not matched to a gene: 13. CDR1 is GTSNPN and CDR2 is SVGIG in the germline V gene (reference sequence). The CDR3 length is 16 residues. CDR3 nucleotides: TGTGCCTGGACAGGGGGAGTAAGGTTGTCAGGAAACACCATATATTTT. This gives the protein CAWTGGVRLSGNTIYF.

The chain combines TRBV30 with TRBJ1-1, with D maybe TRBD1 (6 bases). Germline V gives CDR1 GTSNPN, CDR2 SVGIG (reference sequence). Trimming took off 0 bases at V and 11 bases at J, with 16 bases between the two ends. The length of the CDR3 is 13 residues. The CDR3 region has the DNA TGTGCCTGGAGTGTAGGGCAGGGGAGTGACGCTTTCTTT. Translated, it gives CAWSVGQGSDAFF.

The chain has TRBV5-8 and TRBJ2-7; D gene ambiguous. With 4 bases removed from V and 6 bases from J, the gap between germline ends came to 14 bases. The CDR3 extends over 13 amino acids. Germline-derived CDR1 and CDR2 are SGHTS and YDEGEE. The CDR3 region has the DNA TGTGCCAGCAGCCTTGGACCCGGTGGCGAGCAGTACTTC. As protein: CASSLGPGGEQYF.

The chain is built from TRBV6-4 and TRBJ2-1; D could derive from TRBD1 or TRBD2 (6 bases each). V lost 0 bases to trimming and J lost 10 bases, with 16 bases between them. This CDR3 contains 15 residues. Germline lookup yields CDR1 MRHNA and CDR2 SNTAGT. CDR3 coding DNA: TGTGCCAGCAGTGACTCGTGGGGGGCGCACAGAGAGCAGTTCTTC. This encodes CASSDSWGAHREQFF.

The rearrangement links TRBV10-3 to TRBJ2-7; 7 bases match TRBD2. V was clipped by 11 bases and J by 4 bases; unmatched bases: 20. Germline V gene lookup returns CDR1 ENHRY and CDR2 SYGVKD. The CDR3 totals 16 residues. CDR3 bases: TGTGCCTCCGAACCAAGCGGAGGGGAGGGCTTGTACGAGCAGTACTTC. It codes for CASEPSGGEGLYEQYF.

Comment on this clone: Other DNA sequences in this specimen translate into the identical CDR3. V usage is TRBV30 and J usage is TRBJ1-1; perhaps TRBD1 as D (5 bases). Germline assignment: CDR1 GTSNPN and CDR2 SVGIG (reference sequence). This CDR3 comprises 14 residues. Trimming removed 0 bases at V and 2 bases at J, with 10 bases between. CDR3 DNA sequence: TGTGCCTGGAGTGTTGCCGGGGGTAACACTGAAGCTTTCTTT. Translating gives CAWSVAGGNTEAFF.

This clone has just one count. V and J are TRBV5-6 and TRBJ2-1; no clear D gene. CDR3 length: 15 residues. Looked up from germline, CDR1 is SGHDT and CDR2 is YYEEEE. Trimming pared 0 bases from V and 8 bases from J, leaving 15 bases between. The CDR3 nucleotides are TGTGCCAGCAGCTTGGCCGGAATCCGCCCCCATGAGCAGTTCTTC. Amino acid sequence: CASSLAGIRPHEQFF.

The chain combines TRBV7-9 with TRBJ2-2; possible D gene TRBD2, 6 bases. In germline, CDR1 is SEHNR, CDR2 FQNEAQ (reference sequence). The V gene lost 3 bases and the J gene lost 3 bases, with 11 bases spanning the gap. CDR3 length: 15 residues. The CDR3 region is CASSFRESHTGELFF. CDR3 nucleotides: TGTGCCAGCAGCTTTCGGGAGAGCCACACCGGGGAGCTGTTTTTT. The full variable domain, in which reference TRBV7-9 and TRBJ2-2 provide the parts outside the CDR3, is DTGVSQNPRHKITKRGQNVTFRCDPISEHNRLYWYRQTLGQGPEFLTYFQNEAQLEKSRLLSDRFSAERPKGSFSTLEIQRTEQGDSAMYLCASSFRESHTGELFFGEGSRLTVL.